The TCR beta chain under discussion was sequenced for a study of T cell repertoires in cytomegalovirus infection. The V segment lost 4 bases and the J segment 1 base; nucleotides outside the gene matches: 11. Germline V CDR1 and CDR2: MNHEY, SVGEGT. The CDR3 length is 17 residues. One entry per CDR3 protein, called by TCRdb with MiXCR from the reads. The sample lists approximately 73,000 distinct CDR3 sequences, around 37% occurring once. This clonotype was found a few times. Antigen: not known. The chain carries TRBV6-2 or TRBV6-3 and TRBJ2-3, with 7 bases lining up with TRBD2. The source was CD8+ T cells from cultured PBMCs, collected from culture after CMV antigen stimulation. The TCR comes from a human donor in good health (CMV status not recorded). Some clones in this sample may be carry-over from other donors' samples. DNA of the CDR3: TGTGCCAGCAGTTTCAGCGGGGTGATCTTGGGCACAGATACGCAGTATTTT. It specifies CASSFSGVILGTDTQYF.